These 25 T cell receptor beta chains were sequenced from one sample in a study of regulatory T cells in long-lasting Graves disease. The authors built TCR beta libraries using iRepertoire HTBI primers and Arm-PCR of CDR3 regions. Via MiXCR, TCRdb re-called the multiplex PCR reads, giving one row per CDR3 protein. Of 350,000 to 450,000 distinct CDR3 sequences in the sample, under 25% were seen once. Documented time point: persistent/refractory GD, antithyroid drugs over 5 years with positive TRAb. After RNA was extracted from PBMCs, the TCR library was made from it. The sequenced sample was peripheral blood mononuclear cells (PBMCs), obtained when the disease was refractory, from a patient treated with antithyroid drugs. Receptors were obtained from a female donor with Graves disease.

This clonotype was picked up many times. The chain is built from TRBV6-1 and TRBJ2-7; TRBD2 is a possible D gene (7 bases). The CDR3 has 14 amino acids. V was shortened by 7 bases and J by 0 bases, with 13 bases between the two germline ends. Germline V lookup: CDR1 MNHNS, CDR2 SASEGT. CDR3 in DNA: TGTGCCAGCAAGCGGGACAAGAGCTCCTACGAGCAGTACTTC. Its protein is CASKRDKSSYEQYF.

There are many counts of this clonotype. The gene calls are TRBV29-1 and TRBJ2-4; 7 bases are a match to TRBD2. V shed 2 bases and J 1 base; nucleotides not matched to a gene: 5. The CDR3 is 15 residues long. Germline V gene sequence: CDR1 SQVTM, CDR2 ANQGSEA. The DNA of the CDR3 is TGCAGCGTTGAAAAAGCGGGATTGGCCAAAAACATTCAGTACTTC. Protein product: CSVEKAGLAKNIQYF.

The CDR3 loop reads CASSRTVDQPQHF. CDR3 coding DNA: TGTGCCAGCAGTCGGACAGTGGATCAGCCCCAGCATTTT. The chain couples TRBV6-1 to TRBJ1-5; D is perhaps TRBD1 (6 bases). The germline V and J ends were trimmed by 5 bases and 5 bases, with 10 bases remaining between them. The CDR3 length is 13 residues. In germline, CDR1 is MNHNS, CDR2 SASEGT.

About this clonotype itself: Without the conserved terminal phenylalanine or tryptophan, this CDR3 likely stems from a read error. The V and J genes are TRBV5-1 and TRBJ1-6, with D perhaps matching TRBD1 (6 bases). Looked up from germline, CDR1 is SGHRS and CDR2 is YFSETQ. Trimming pared 0 bases from V and 6 bases from J, leaving 10 bases between. The CDR3 loop spans 15 amino acids. The CDR3 sequence is CASSLEPGANSPLHS. For the CDR3, the DNA is TGCGCCAGCAGCTTGGAGCCGGGGGCTAATTCACCCCTCCACTCT.

This chain connects TRBV7-8 to TRBJ2-3; 9 bases fit TRBD1. CDR3 length equals 16 residues. The J segment lost 5 bases and the V segment lost 3 bases, leaving 9 bases of the junction unmatched. Germline CDR1 SGHVS, CDR2 FQNEAQ. CDR3 DNA: TGTGCCAGCAGCTTTTCTCGGACAGGGGCCGGAGATACGCAGTATTTT. It encodes CASSFSRTGAGDTQYF.

This clonotype came up many times. The gene calls are TRBV15 and TRBJ2-5; D possibly matches TRBD1 or TRBD2 (5 bases each). CDR3 length equals 14 residues. V dropped 0 bases and J dropped 2 bases, with 7 bases sitting between them. Germline-derived CDR1 and CDR2 are LNHNV and YYDKDF (reference sequence). CDR3 protein: CATSREGDQETQYF. CDR3 bases: TGTGCCACCAGCAGAGAGGGGGATCAAGAGACCCAGTACTTC.

A note on this clonotype: Since a much larger clone is just one base distant, this may be a read error. This chain connects TRBV7-2 to TRBJ2-7; D perhaps matches TRBD1 (6 bases). The V end was cut by 3 bases, the J end by 3 bases, with 12 bases between. The CDR3 contains 14 residues. The germline gives CDR1 SGHTA, CDR2 FQGNSA. The CDR3 reads CASSFRDKVYEQYF. The CDR3, as DNA: TGTGCCAGCAGCTTCCGGGACAAGGTCTACGAGCAGTACTTC.

Only a few counts were recorded for this clonotype. The rearrangement links TRBV30 to TRBJ2-7; D uncertain. Trimming cost V 3 bases and J 6 bases, with 3 bases left between them. There are 9 residues in the CDR3. Germline loops: CDR1 GTSNPN, CDR2 SVGIG (reference sequence). The CDR3 reads CAWRPEQYF. DNA of the CDR3: TGTGCCTGGAGACCCGAGCAGTACTTC.

This clonotype was detected many times. The CDR3 sequence: CASTVGSREQYF. The CDR3, as DNA: TGTGCCAGCACGGTCGGCAGTCGCGAGCAGTACTTC. The rearrangement joins TRBV2 to TRBJ2-7; no firm D call. CDR1 is SNHLY and CDR2 is FYNNEI in the germline V gene. V was cut by 7 bases and J by 6 bases, with 13 bases left in between. The CDR3 is made up of 12 amino acids.

V and J are TRBV27 and TRBJ2-2; perhaps D is TRBD1 or TRBD2 (5 bases each). V lost 8 bases and J 0 bases, leaving 16 bases between the germline ends. The CDR3 contains 16 residues. CDR1 and CDR2 (germline): MNHEY, SMNVEV (reference sequence). In nucleotides, the CDR3 is TGTGCCAGCGCAAACTTGGGACGGGCGAACACCGGGGAGCTGTTTTTT. This gives the protein CASANLGRANTGELFF.

Regarding this clonotype: A read error is possible here, since a much larger clone lies one base away. The conserved final phenylalanine or tryptophan is absent from the CDR3, which likely points to a read error. The rearrangement links TRBV7-3 to TRBJ2-7, with TRBD1 matching over 12 bases. CDR3 length: 14 amino acids. Germline values: CDR1 SGHTA, CDR2 FQGTGA. With 5 bases clipped from V and 6 bases from J, the junction kept 5 bases outside the gene matches. The CDR3 nucleotides read TGTGCCAGCAGCCCCGGGACAGGGGGCGCCGAGCAGTACCTC. Protein sequence: CASSPGTGGAEQYL.

This clonotype was seen ten or more times. This rearrangement joins TRBV7-2 to TRBJ2-7, with D perhaps matching TRBD2 (6 bases). The CDR3 covers 14 residues. Per the germline V gene, CDR1 is SGHTA and CDR2 is FQGNSA. Deletions cut 1 base from V and 5 bases from J, with 12 bases between. As DNA, the CDR3 is TGTGCCAGCAGCTTAGATATCGGGGGAGACGAGCAGTACTTC. It yields the protein CASSLDIGGDEQYF.

This clonotype was observed many times. The J gene is TRBJ1-6, the V gene TRBV6-1, with D maybe TRBD1 (5 bases). Germline V gene data show CDR1 as MNHNS and CDR2 as SASEGT. The CDR3 runs to 15 residues. Trimming left V 2 bases short and J 10 bases short, with 15 bases between. DNA of the CDR3: TGTGCCAGCAGTGAAAGCGTGGGGGTGGGATCACCCCTCCACTTT. This translates into CASSESVGVGSPLHF.

The chain uses TRBV20-1 and TRBJ2-7; D remains ambiguous. CDR3 length: 12 residues. Between the trimmed V and J ends, which lost 4 bases and 2 bases, there was a span of 9 bases. Germline CDR1 is DFQATT and CDR2 is SNEGSKA (reference sequence). The CDR3, as DNA: TGCAGTGCTACCGAAGAGGCCTACGAGCAGTACTTC. The encoded protein is CSATEEAYEQYF.

This chain joins TRBV29-1 and TRBJ1-5; D is possibly TRBD1 (5 bases). The CDR3 sequence is 14 residues long. V was trimmed by 4 bases and J by 2 bases, leaving 12 bases between them. CDR1 is SQVTM, CDR2 ANQGSEA, per germline. The CDR3 sequence is CSVGIGGGNQPQHF. CDR3 in DNA: TGCAGCGTTGGGATTGGGGGAGGCAATCAGCCCCAGCATTTT.

The chain joins TRBV9 to TRBJ1-5; D remains ambiguous. The V end was cut by 2 bases, the J end by 4 bases, with 13 bases between. CDR1 is SGDLS, CDR2 YYNGEE, per germline. The CDR3 runs 15 residues. CDR3 coding DNA: TGTGCCAGCAGCGTGGGTTTCGGGCCGAATCAGCCCCAGCATTTT. Translation gives CASSVGFGPNQPQHF.

This chain connects TRBV2 to TRBJ2-1; no clear D. V dropped 3 bases and J dropped 7 bases, with 16 bases sitting between them. Germline values: CDR1 SNHLY, CDR2 FYNNEI. The CDR3 has 15 residues. The CDR3 sequence: CASSDAAESKNEQFF. The CDR3 DNA sequence: TGTGCCAGCAGTGACGCAGCCGAGTCTAAAAATGAGCAGTTCTTC. The full variable domain, completed using reference TRBV2 and TRBJ2-1, is EPEVTQTPSHQVTQMGQEVILRCVPISNHLYFYWYRQILGQKVEFLVSFYNNEISEKSEIFDDQFSVERPDGSNFTLKIRSTKLEDSAMYFCASSDAAESKNEQFFGPGTRLTVL.

This clonotype was seen at least ten times. V and J are TRBV28 and TRBJ1-4; D remains unclear. The germline V gene encodes CDR1 MDHEN and CDR2 SYDVKM. Deletions cut 2 bases from V and 3 bases from J, with 10 bases between. This CDR3 contains 15 residues. The CDR3 region has the DNA TGTGCCAGCAGTTTAGGGGTAACCGCTAATGAAAAACTGTTTTTT. It codes for CASSLGVTANEKLFF. Using reference TRBV28 and TRBJ1-4 for the parts outside the CDR3, the full variable domain is DVKVTQSSRYLVKRTGEKVFLECVQDMDHENMFWYRQDPGLGLRLIYFSYDVKMKEKGDIPEGYSVSREKKERFSLILESASTNQTSMYLCASSLGVTANEKLFFGSGTQLSVL.

This clonotype has at least ten counts. This chain connects TRBV6-1 to TRBJ2-7; D may be TRBD2 (7 bases). Trimming took off 6 bases at V and 2 bases at J, with 17 bases between the two ends. Germline V gives CDR1 MNHNS, CDR2 SASEGT. The CDR3 consists of 15 residues. The DNA of the CDR3 is TGTGCCAGCAGGGGGGGGGCAGTCGGTCCCTACGAGCAGTACTTC. Translation gives CASRGGAVGPYEQYF.

This clonotype was seen many times. The chain joins TRBV29-1 to TRBJ2-5; TRBD1 matches at 10 bases. V trimming: 2 bases; J trimming: 5 bases; junction bases outside the gene matches: 5. From germline, CDR1 is SQVTM and CDR2 ANQGSEA. The CDR3 consists of 14 residues. CDR3 amino acids: CSVEPAGQGETQYF. DNA for the CDR3: TGCAGCGTTGAACCCGCGGGACAGGGGGAGACCCAGTACTTC.

This clonotype occurred many times. The V gene is TRBV12-3 or TRBV12-4, the J gene TRBJ1-1, with no clear D. There are 12 residues in the CDR3. Trimming shortened V by 6 bases and J by 3 bases, and 8 bases separated the two germline ends. The CDR3: CASSQTYTEAFF. The CDR3 DNA reads TGTGCCAGCAGCCAGACCTACACTGAAGCTTTCTTT.

This clonotype showed up many times. This chain joins TRBV12-3 or TRBV12-4 and TRBJ2-7, with D possibly called TRBD1 or TRBD2 (6 bases each). The CDR3 totals 15 residues. V lost 6 bases and J 4 bases, leaving 19 bases between the germline ends. CDR3 in amino acids: CASSRDLQGGYEQYF. In nucleotides, the CDR3 is TGTGCCAGCAGCCGGGACCTACAAGGGGGGTACGAGCAGTACTTC.

Ten or more counts support this clonotype. This chain joins TRBV2 and TRBJ2-4; D is unclear. The ends were cut back, 3 bases at V and 0 bases at J, with 6 bases in the middle. Germline CDR1 reads SNHLY; CDR2 reads FYNNEI. The CDR3 is 14 amino acids. The CDR3 loop is CASSDGLAKNIQYF. The CDR3, as DNA: TGTGCCAGCAGTGACGGCCTAGCCAAAAACATTCAGTACTTC.

This clonotype was detected many times. V is TRBV3-1 and J is TRBJ1-4; unclear D gene. Trimming removed 2 bases at V and 6 bases at J, with 13 bases between. CDR1 and CDR2 (germline): LGHDT, YNNKEL (reference sequence). The length of the CDR3 is 15 residues. The CDR3 sequence is CASSQLHKRDEKLFF. Written as DNA, the CDR3 is TGTGCCAGCAGCCAATTGCACAAAAGGGATGAAAAACTGTTTTTT. Complete variable domain (other parts from reference TRBV3-1 and TRBJ1-4): DTAVSQTPKYLVTQMGNDKSIKCEQNLGHDTMYWYKQDSKKFLKIMFSYNNKELIINETVPNRFSPKSPDKAHLNLHINSLELGDSAVYFCASSQLHKRDEKLFFGSGTQLSVL.

The rearrangement uses TRBV5-1 and TRBJ2-2; D possibly corresponds to TRBD1 (6 bases). The CDR3 has 15 residues. CDR1 and CDR2 from the germline V gene are SGHRS and YFSETQ. V was clipped by 4 bases and J by 5 bases, with 15 bases between them. CDR3 residues: CASSQDRGRTGELFF. The CDR3 DNA reads as TGCGCCAGCAGCCAGGACAGAGGTCGAACCGGGGAGCTGTTTTTT.